This is a list of T cell receptor beta chains from one sample in a study of T cells in Graves' hyperthyroidism and ophthalmopathy. MiXCR was run by TCRdb on the multiplex PCR reads, yielding one entry per CDR3 protein. The table shows over 300,000 distinct CDR3 sequences, with roughly 14% occurring only once. The sample was blood. The source is an older woman with Graves' hyperthyroidism. Both conserved end residues are part of each CDR3. Each record gives: J gene, D gene, V gene, clone size, CDR3 protein, CDR3 DNA. D genes are given only for firm matches. Clone size, where shown, is once, few, many, or a class for clones that have expanded.

>TRBJ1-2|-|TRBV5-6|few
CASSAQTSPYGYTF
TGTGCCAGCAGCGCGCAGACATCCCCCTATGGCTACACCTTC
>TRBJ1-1|-|TRBV20-1|many
CSARASRFTEAFF
TGCAGTGCGAGGGCGTCGAGGTTCACTGAAGCTTTCTTT
>TRBJ1-5|-|TRBV7-9|-
CASSLDAGGSNQPQHF
TGTGCCAGCAGCTTAGACGCGGGGGGGAGCAATCAGCCCCAGCATTTT
>TRBJ2-7|TRBD1|TRBV18|many
CASSPKGAANYEQYF
TGTGCCAGCTCCCCCAAGGGGGCAGCGAACTACGAGCAGTACTTC
>TRBJ2-3|TRBD1|TRBV28|-
CASSSTQGDTQYF
TGTGCCAGCAGCTCAACACAGGGGGATACGCAGTATTTT
>TRBJ2-5|-|TRBV6-1|many
CASRPGQNQETQYF
TGTGCCAGCAGACCGGGACAAAACCAAGAGACCCAGTACTTC
>TRBJ1-6|-|TRBV7-2|-
CASSQDGTSSYNSPLHF
TGTGCCAGCAGCCAGGACGGAACCAGCTCCTATAATTCACCCCTCCACTTT
>TRBJ2-1|TRBD2|TRBV14|few
CASSPRLAGGRNYNEQFF
TGTGCCAGCAGCCCTAGACTAGCGGGAGGAAGAAACTACAATGAGCAGTTCTTC
>TRBJ2-1|TRBD2|TRBV6-1|few
CDSSELRPGLAGEGNEQFF
TGTGACAGCAGTGAGCTAAGGCCGGGACTAGCGGGAGAGGGCAATGAGCAGTTCTTC
>TRBJ2-3|-|TRBV5-1|few
CASSSGTVTDTQYF
TGCGCCAGCAGCTCCGGGACGGTGACAGATACGCAGTATTTT
>TRBJ1-4|-|TRBV28|many
CASSLSGNEKLFF
TGTGCCAGCAGTTTATCCGGGAATGAAAAACTGTTTTTT
>TRBJ2-2|-|TRBV5-4|-
CASSLLAGSGELFF
TGTGCCAGCAGCTTGTTGGCGGGATCCGGGGAGCTGTTTTTT
>TRBJ2-3|-|TRBV12-3/TRBV12-4|many
CASTDRDTQYF
TGTGCCAGCACCGATAGGGATACGCAGTATTTT
>TRBJ1-1|-|TRBV4-1|few
CASSRLISRRAPEAFF
TGCGCCAGCAGCCGCCTTATTTCCCGTAGAGCCCCTGAAGCTTTCTTT
>TRBJ1-2|-|TRBV6-1|once
CASGRSGMEARKGYTF
TGTGCCAGCGGACGTTCCGGGATGGAGGCCCGGAAGGGCTACACCTTC
>TRBJ2-1|TRBD2|TRBV7-9|-
CASSKGTSGASSYNEQFF
TGTGCCAGCAGCAAGGGGACTAGCGGGGCCAGCTCCTACAATGAGCAGTTCTTC
>TRBJ2-7|-|TRBV2|many
CASMYRDGPYEQYF
TGTGCCAGCATGTACCGGGACGGACCCTACGAGCAGTACTTC
>TRBJ1-1|TRBD1|TRBV7-9|many
CASSLAETGRTEAFF
TGTGCCAGCAGCTTAGCGGAGACAGGGAGAACTGAAGCTTTCTTT
>TRBJ2-7|TRBD1|TRBV27|few
CASSLSTGRPYEQYF
TGTGCCAGCAGTTTATCGACAGGGCGACCCTACGAGCAGTACTTC
>TRBJ1-4|TRBD1|TRBV6-1|many
CASSSWTGGNEKLFF
TGTGCCAGCAGCTCCTGGACAGGGGGAAATGAAAAACTGTTTTTT
>TRBJ2-1|-|TRBV11-3|many
CASSLVSLADNEQFF
TGTGCCAGCAGCTTAGTATCATTAGCGGACAATGAGCAGTTCTTC
>TRBJ2-1|TRBD1|TRBV4-2|-
CASSVQGDRYNEQFF
TGTGCCAGCAGCGTACAGGGGGATCGATACAATGAGCAGTTCTTC
>TRBJ1-4|-|TRBV12-3/TRBV12-4|few
CASSRYRDTGEKLFF
TGTGCCAGCAGTAGATACCGGGACACGGGTGAAAAACTGTTTTTT
>TRBJ2-5|-|TRBV7-9|many
CASSLGAETQYF
TGTGCCAGCAGCTTAGGTGCGGAGACCCAGTACTTC
>TRBJ2-4|TRBD1|TRBV20-1|-
CSARDGTGRLKENIQYF
TGCAGTGCTAGAGATGGGACAGGGCGATTAAAGGAAAACATTCAGTACTTC
>TRBJ1-2|-|TRBV20-1|many
CSATGSGRGYTF
TGCAGTGCTACCGGCAGCGGAAGGGGCTACACCTTC
>TRBJ1-3|TRBD1|TRBV7-2|many
CASSLGDRVPGNTIYF
TGTGCCAGCAGCTTAGGGGACAGGGTACCTGGAAACACCATATATTTT
>TRBJ2-5|-|TRBV11-3|many
CASSGALETQYF
TGTGCCAGCAGCGGGGCCCTAGAGACCCAGTACTTC
>TRBJ1-1|-|TRBV11-2|many
CASSLERVNTEAFF
TGTGCCAGCAGCTTAGAACGAGTGAACACTGAAGCTTTCTTT
>TRBJ2-5|-|TRBV24-1|many
CATSDPRSRGTQYF
TGTGCCACCAGTGATCCACGTTCCCGTGGGACCCAGTACTTC
>TRBJ2-1|TRBD1|TRBV7-9|many
CASSLSAGGHDEQFF
TGTGCCAGCAGCTTATCGGCAGGGGGCCACGATGAGCAGTTCTTC
>TRBJ2-1|-|TRBV19|few
CASGSPLSSYNEQFF
TGTGCCAGTGGTTCCCCTCTTAGCTCCTACAATGAGCAGTTCTTC
>TRBJ2-2|-|TRBV10-3|few
CAISEGQYRTGELFF
TGTGCCATCAGTGAGGGACAGTATCGCACCGGGGAGCTGTTTTTT
>TRBJ1-5|TRBD1|TRBV10-2|few
CASRWDRASNQPQHF
TGCGCCAGCAGGTGGGACAGGGCCTCCAATCAGCCCCAGCATTTT
>TRBJ2-1|TRBD2|TRBV28|many
CASSLTNGGGRGSNEQFF
TGTGCCAGCAGTTTAACCAATGGTGGCGGGAGGGGATCCAATGAGCAGTTCTTC
>TRBJ2-1|-|TRBV12-3/TRBV12-4|many
CASSFAGPYNEQFF
TGTGCCAGCAGTTTTGCAGGACCCTACAATGAGCAGTTCTTC
>TRBJ2-3|TRBD2|TRBV20-1|-
CSALRSSGTSLTDTQYF
TGCAGTGCTCTAAGAAGTTCCGGGACTAGCCTGACAGATACGCAGTATTTT
>TRBJ2-1|-|TRBV24-1|many
CATSDFGEQFF
TGTGCCACCAGTGATTTCGGTGAGCAGTTCTTC
>TRBJ2-1|-|TRBV2|few
CASSVVSWTGNEQFF
TGTGCCAGCAGCGTAGTATCGTGGACGGGTAATGAGCAGTTCTTC
>TRBJ2-1|TRBD2|TRBV20-1|many
CSASLAGGGNEQFF
TGCAGTGCTAGCCTAGCGGGAGGGGGGAATGAGCAGTTCTTC
>TRBJ2-7|TRBD2|TRBV19|few
CASSIFGGTGSYEQYF
TGTGCCAGTAGTATTTTCGGGGGGACTGGGTCCTACGAGCAGTACTTC
>TRBJ2-1|-|TRBV2|-
CASSVVVYNEQFF
TGTGCCAGCAGTGTGGTGGTATACAATGAGCAGTTCTTC
>TRBJ1-4|-|TRBV19|-
CASSKDIATNEKLFF
TGTGCCAGTAGTAAGGACATCGCAACTAATGAAAAACTGTTTTTT
>TRBJ1-2|-|TRBV29-1|many
CSVEGGPGNGYTF
TGCAGCGTTGAAGGCGGACCAGGGAACGGCTACACCTTC
>TRBJ1-2|TRBD1|TRBV27|many
CASTFRDSYGYTF
TGTGCCAGCACCTTCCGGGACAGCTATGGCTACACCTTC
>TRBJ2-1|-|TRBV5-1|many
CASSFLRGHNEQFF
TGCGCCAGCAGCTTTCTCCGGGGCCACAATGAGCAGTTCTTC
>TRBJ1-5|-|TRBV7-8|few
CASSLGQWGPQHF
TGTGCCAGCAGCTTGGGACAATGGGGGCCCCAGCATTTT
>TRBJ2-1|-|TRBV7-6|few
CASSLNGGEQFF
TGTGCCAGCAGCCTGAATGGGGGGGAGCAGTTCTTC